A selection of T cell receptor beta chains follows, all from one sample in a study of cytomegalovirus exposure and HLA in healthy donors. Profiling relied on immunoSEQ multiplex PCR, and the TCRdb table lists in-frame clones only, not all of them. The table has 95,000 to 110,000 clones, roughly 80% seen once. Sequencing used PBMCs. The receptor set was obtained from a woman between 40 and 55 years old in good health and CMV-seronegative. Both conserved end residues are part of each CDR3. The D gene is left open where the match is weak. The listing skips clone size in some rows; elsewhere it reads once, few, many or a size class.

.	TRBV4-3	.	TRBJ2-2	TGCGCCAGCAGCCAATCGGACAGATTAACCGGGGAGCTGTTTTTT	CASSQSDRLTGELFF
.	TRBV27	TRBD1	TRBJ2-1	TGTGCCAGCACCCCCGACAGGGGAAACAATGAGCAGTTCTTC	CASTPDRGNNEQFF
.	TRBV28	.	TRBJ2-7	TGTGCCAGCAGTCCCCCGACTAAAGGCGAGCAGTACTTC	CASSPPTKGEQYF
.	TRBV4-3	.	TRBJ1-2	TGCGCCAGCAGAGAACAGGGAGGGCATGGCTACACCTTC	CASREQGGHGYTF
.	TRBV28	.	TRBJ1-1	TGTGCCGCGCAAATGAACACTGAAGCTTTCTTT	CAAQMNTEAFF
.	TRBV19	.	TRBJ2-2	TGTGCCAGTAGTATGTCCCAGGGGTTTGGCGGGGAGCTGTTTTTT	CASSMSQGFGGELFF
.	TRBV5-1	TRBD2	TRBJ2-2	TGCGCCAGCAGCTTGGGTGGCGGGAGAGGCACCGGGGAGCTGTTTTTT	CASSLGGGRGTGELFF
.	TRBV28	TRBD2	TRBJ2-7	TGTGCCAGCAGTTTGTTAGCGGGAGACGGGGAGCAGTACTTC	CASSLLAGDGEQYF
.	TRBV5-5	TRBD2	TRBJ2-7	TGTGCCAGCAGCTTGGGGACTAGCGGGGTCATTCTGTACGAGCAGTACTTC	CASSLGTSGVILYEQYF
.	TRBV9	TRBD1	TRBJ2-5	TGTGCCAGCAGCGCGGGACAGCGGGAGACCCAGTACTTC	CASSAGQRETQYF
.	TRBV27	.	TRBJ2-1	TGTGCCAGCATGGGCTTAGCGGCAGAGCAGTTCTTC	CASMGLAAEQFF
.	TRBV7-9	TRBD2	TRBJ2-3	TGTGCCAGCAGCTTAGGTAGCGGGAGGGCCGCAGATACGCAGTATTTT	CASSLGSGRAADTQYF
.	TRBV7-9	TRBD2	TRBJ2-7	TGTGCCAGCAGCTCCGGGGGACTAGCGGGGATATACGAGCAGTACTTC	CASSSGGLAGIYEQYF
.	TRBV6-6	.	TRBJ2-3	TGTGCCAGCAGCCCGCGGGACTCACTGTACACGCAGTATTTT	CASSPRDSLYTQYF
few	TRBV13	.	TRBJ1-4	TGTGCCAGCAGCTTAGCCAGACACCGAACTAATGAAAAACTGTTTTTT	CASSLARHRTNEKLFF
.	TRBV4-3	TRBD2	TRBJ2-3	TGCGCCAGCAGCCCTCAGCGAACTAGCGGGAGGGCCAGGAGGTGGGATACGCAGTATTTT	CASSPQRTSGRARRWDTQYF
once	TRBV5-1	.	TRBJ1-2	TGCGCCAGCAGCTTGGGATCGGGGGGACTTTCTAACTATGGCTACACCTTC	CASSLGSGGLSNYGYTF
few	TRBV10-3	.	TRBJ1-1	TGTGCCATCAGTGAGACAGGGCCTGAAGCTTTCTTT	CAISETGPEAFF